A single sample gave rise to the 32 T cell receptor beta chains below, sequenced in a study of shared clonotypes between healthy human individuals. Terminally differentiated effector memory CD45RA+ cells were left out of the naive CD8 fraction, which was CD45RO-negative and positively selected for CCR7. The repertoire was sequenced with immunoSEQ multiplex PCR; TCRdb's copy has only in-frame clones and lacks some. Here the sample spans about 2.1 million clones, approximately 94% being singletons. The source material was naive CD8+ T cells from PBMCs. Receptor source: a man younger than 35 in good health. Some clones in this sample may be carry-over from other donors' samples.

This chain links TRBV4-2 with TRBJ2-7, with a weak D call TRBD1 (6 bases). The CDR3 length is 16 residues. V lost 1 base and J lost 3, with 16 bases in between. Germline V gives CDR1 LGHNA, CDR2 YNFKEQ. Written as DNA, the CDR3 is TGTGCCAGCAGCCAAGTTACCGGGACATCCTTCTACGAGCAGTACTTC. Amino acid sequence: CASSQVTGTSFYEQYF.

The genes are TRBV9 and TRBJ2-2, with D possibly being TRBD1 (6 bases). The CDR3 contains 16 residues. Germline CDR1 SGDLS, CDR2 YYNGEE. V lost 4 bases and J 1 base, leaving 14 bases between the germline ends. In DNA, the CDR3 is TGTGCCAGCAGCTCATCTTCGGGACAGAACACCGGGGAGCTGTTTTTT. Encoded protein: CASSSSSGQNTGELFF. Looking up the rest from reference TRBV9 and TRBJ2-2 gives the full variable domain: DSGVTQTPKHLITATGQRVTLRCSPRSGDLSVYWYQQSLDQGLQFLIQYYNGEERAKGNILERFSAQQFPDLHSELNLSSLELGDSALYFCASSSSSGQNTGELFFGEGSRLTVL.

This chain links TRBV5-5 with TRBJ2-3; D remains ambiguous. Trimming left V 2 bases short and J 0 bases short, with 7 bases between. Germline CDR1 reads SGHKS; CDR2 reads YYEKEE (reference sequence). The CDR3 is 14 amino acids. This chain's CDR3 is CASSLMTSTDTQYF. The CDR3 nucleotides read TGTGCCAGCAGCTTAATGACTAGCACAGATACGCAGTATTTT.

V gene TRBV5-1 combines with J gene TRBJ1-1; 7 bases match TRBD1. The length of the CDR3 is 14 residues. V shed 4 bases and J 1 base; nucleotides not matched to a gene: 4. In germline, CDR1 is SGHRS, CDR2 YFSETQ. The CDR3, as DNA: TGCGCCAGCAGCCTACAGGGGTCGAACACTGAAGCTTTCTTT. Protein product: CASSLQGSNTEAFF.

The gene calls are TRBV10-3 and TRBJ2-7; D not resolved. Trimming took 4 bases from V and 2 from J, leaving 15 bases between them. Germline CDR1 is ENHRY and CDR2 is SYGVKD. The CDR3 spans 15 residues. The CDR3 reads CAISVFQMNTYEQYF. In DNA, the CDR3 is TGTGCCATCAGTGTATTCCAGATGAATACCTACGAGCAGTACTTC.

The V call is TRBV27, the J call TRBJ2-3; D might be TRBD1 (6 bases). Germline loops: CDR1 MNHEY, CDR2 SMNVEV (reference sequence). The V end lost 7 bases, the J end lost 4 bases, and 18 bases lay between the germline ends. The CDR3 covers 15 residues. CDR3 protein: CASTDRQGWSDTQYF. Here the CDR3 DNA reads TGTGCCAGCACCGACCGGCAGGGGTGGTCAGATACGCAGTATTTT.

V gene TRBV10-3 combines with J gene TRBJ2-3; either TRBD1 or TRBD2 may fit D (5 bases each). This CDR3 comprises 17 residues. V was pared by 6 bases and J by 2 bases, with 21 bases between. Germline V gene sequence: CDR1 ENHRY, CDR2 SYGVKD. The CDR3, as DNA: TGTGCCATCAGGACCATGTGGGGGAGTGGGCCCACAGATACGCAGTATTTT. Translation gives CAIRTMWGSGPTDTQYF.

The rearrangement links TRBV27 to TRBJ2-1; 10 bases fit TRBD2. Trimming at V came to 2 bases and at J to 9 bases, leaving 7 bases not matched to a gene. Germline values: CDR1 MNHEY, CDR2 SMNVEV (reference sequence). The CDR3 spans 15 residues. CDR3 sequence (DNA): TGTGCCAGCAGTTTACTGCTAGCGGGAGACGGTGAGCAGTTCTTC. This translates into CASSLLLAGDGEQFF.

The chain couples TRBV11-3 to TRBJ2-7, with 7 bases that match TRBD1. Trimming removed 5 bases from V and 6 bases from J; junction bases left unmatched: 13. In germline, CDR1 is SGHNT, CDR2 YENEEA. This CDR3 has 15 amino acids. As DNA, the CDR3 is TGTGCCAGCAGCCCGTACAGGGGACCTCACCCCGAGCAGTACTTC. Protein: CASSPYRGPHPEQYF.

The V call is TRBV21-1, the J call TRBJ2-1; the table gives TRBD1 as D, unverified against the DNA. TRBV21-1 counts as a pseudogene. There are 16 residues in the CDR3. CDR3 in amino acids: CASSFRDSSSYNEQFF. The DNA of the CDR3 is TGTGCCAGCAGCTTTCGGGACAGCAGCTCCTACAATGAGCAGTTCTTC.

The chain couples TRBV27 to TRBJ2-2; 11 positions agree with TRBD2. Germline trimming cut 6 bases from V and 4 bases from J; bases unmatched to any gene: 7. The CDR3 is 16 residues long. Germline V gene sequence: CDR1 MNHEY, CDR2 SMNVEV (reference sequence). CDR3 nucleotide sequence: TGTGCCAGCAGAATAGCGGGAGGGCCGGGCACCGGGGAGCTGTTTTTT. Protein sequence: CASRIAGGPGTGELFF.

The chain combines TRBV13 with TRBJ2-3; 11 bases align to TRBD1. V lost 5 bases and J lost 4; bases outside the gene matches: 8. The CDR3 is made up of 16 amino acids. Germline assignment: CDR1 PRHDT and CDR2 FYEKMQ (reference sequence). CDR3 amino acids: CASSHRDRGRADTQYF. The CDR3 nucleotides are TGTGCCAGCAGCCACCGGGACAGGGGGAGGGCAGATACGCAGTATTTT.

V and J are TRBV15 and TRBJ1-1; D is unclear. Germline loops: CDR1 LNHNV, CDR2 YYDKDF (reference sequence). The CDR3 runs to 14 residues. Deletions cut 6 bases from V and 7 bases from J, with 18 bases between. For the CDR3, the DNA is TGTGCCACCAGGGGAGACTCAGCCGGGAATGAAGCTTTCTTT. Amino acid sequence: CATRGDSAGNEAFF.

As DNA, the CDR3 is TGTGCCAGCAGCTTACTGAACTTTAACTATGGCTACACCTTC. Protein: CASSLLNFNYGYTF. The gene calls are TRBV7-9 and TRBJ1-2, with D hard to call. This CDR3 contains 14 residues. V was cut by 2 bases and J by 1 base, with 8 bases left in between. Germline CDR1 reads SEHNR; CDR2 reads FQNEAQ (reference sequence).

V gene TRBV25-1 combines with J gene TRBJ2-1; D may be TRBD2 (5 bases). Germline loops: CDR1 MGHDK, CDR2 SYGVNS. V lost 5 bases, J lost 9 bases, and 14 bases lay in between. The CDR3 covers 13 residues. CDR3: CASSSGPVGEQFF. The CDR3 DNA reads TGTGCCAGCAGTAGCGGTCCAGTAGGTGAGCAGTTCTTC.

This clone was seen a handful of times. CDR3 sequence (DNA): TGTGCCAGCAGTCCCTTACAGGGGACCGGGGAGCTGTTTTTT. As protein: CASSPLQGTGELFF. The rearrangement links TRBV27 to TRBJ2-2, with TRBD1 identical over 7 bases. CDR3 length equals 14 residues. V dropped 5 bases and J dropped 5; count of bases not matched to a gene: 5. Germline CDR1 is MNHEY and CDR2 is SMNVEV (reference sequence).

The chain carries TRBV27 and TRBJ2-1; maybe TRBD2 (6 bases). The ends were cut back, 5 bases at V and 2 bases at J, with 10 bases in the middle. Germline CDR1 reads MNHEY; CDR2 reads SMNVEV (reference sequence). CDR3 size: 14 residues. In nucleotides, the CDR3 is TGTGCCAGCAGTCTCCGGGAGACCTACAATGAGCAGTTCTTC. It specifies CASSLRETYNEQFF.

V and J are TRBV6-5 and TRBJ2-2; 8 bases match TRBD2. J was trimmed by 1 base and V by 6 bases; bases with no gene match: 4. This CDR3 has 15 residues. Germline V gene lookup returns CDR1 MNHEY and CDR2 SVGAGI. This CDR3 is CASSISGENTGELFF. The CDR3, as DNA: TGTGCCAGCAGCATTAGCGGGGAGAACACCGGGGAGCTGTTTTTT.

This chain connects TRBV7-9 to TRBJ1-2, with D possibly being TRBD1 (5 bases). The germline V gene encodes CDR1 SEHNR and CDR2 FQNEAQ (reference sequence). V was cut by 4 bases and J by 4 bases, with 10 bases left in between. The CDR3 totals 13 residues. CDR3 sequence reads: CASSSAGFYGYTF. The DNA of the CDR3 is TGTGCCAGCAGCTCGGCAGGGTTCTATGGCTACACCTTC.

This chain links TRBV4-1 with TRBJ2-7; D is tentatively TRBD1 or TRBD2 (5 bases each). Per the germline V gene, CDR1 is MGHRA and CDR2 is YSYEKL. The CDR3 is made up of 15 amino acids. Trimming left V 2 bases short and J 6 bases short, with 17 bases between. DNA for the CDR3: TGCGCCAGCAGCCAACGGACAATGAGAGGGGCCGAGCAGTACTTC. This gives the protein CASSQRTMRGAEQYF.

The chain is built from TRBV27 and TRBJ2-1; 8 nucleotides match TRBD2. Per germline, CDR1 MNHEY and CDR2 SMNVEV (reference sequence). This CDR3 spans 15 amino acids. The J segment lost 8 bases and the V segment lost 7 bases, leaving 13 bases of the junction unmatched. CDR3 DNA: TGTGCCAGCACCCCAAGCGGGAGAGGGAGCGATGAGCAGTTCTTC. It translates to CASTPSGRGSDEQFF.

Note on this clone: Other nucleotide sequences in the sample specify the same CDR3. V gene TRBV6-5 combines with J gene TRBJ1-1, with TRBD1 as a possible D gene (6 bases). The V gene's germline CDR1 is MNHEY and CDR2 SVGAGI. The CDR3 covers 14 residues. V was pared by 0 bases and J by 3 bases, with 8 bases between. CDR3 coding DNA: TGTGCCAGCAGTTACTCACAGGGAGACACTGAAGCTTTCTTT. Amino acid sequence: CASSYSQGDTEAFF.

This chain uses TRBV7-9 with TRBJ2-3; tentatively, D is TRBD2 (6 bases). Per the germline V gene, CDR1 is SEHNR and CDR2 is FQNEAQ (reference sequence). V was pared by 7 bases and J by 0 bases, with 8 bases between. This CDR3 comprises 13 residues. Written as DNA, the CDR3 is TGTGCCAGCACGGGAGAGAGCACAGATACGCAGTATTTT. It encodes CASTGESTDTQYF.

V gene TRBV28 combines with J gene TRBJ2-1, with D unclear. Trimming stripped 1 base from V and 8 bases from J, with 0 bases between. Germline CDR1 reads MDHEN; CDR2 reads SYDVKM. The CDR3 spans 10 residues. The CDR3 sequence: CASSLYEQFF. Written as DNA, the CDR3 is TGTGCCAGCAGTTTATATGAGCAGTTCTTC.

The rearrangement uses TRBV7-9 and TRBJ2-2; D is ambiguous. V gave up 5 bases and J gave up 0 bases, with 16 bases separating them. The germline V gene encodes CDR1 SEHNR and CDR2 FQNEAQ (reference sequence). This CDR3 region has 17 residues. CDR3 protein: CASSPSGGWANTGELFF. The CDR3 nucleotides read TGTGCCAGCAGCCCCTCCGGTGGTTGGGCGAACACCGGGGAGCTGTTTTTT.

This chain connects TRBV7-9 to TRBJ2-3; the match to TRBD2 covers 7 bases. Germline CDR1 is SEHNR and CDR2 is FQNEAQ (reference sequence). The junction had 8 bases not matched to a gene; V was cut back by 8 bases and J by 0 bases. The length of the CDR3 is 15 residues. CDR3 residues: CASQSSGTSTDTQYF. CDR3 DNA: TGTGCCAGCCAGTCTAGCGGAACTAGCACAGATACGCAGTATTTT.

This chain uses TRBV7-6 with TRBJ1-1, with unresolved D. Looked up from germline, CDR1 is SGHVS and CDR2 is FNYEAQ. Trimming removed 5 bases from V and 12 bases from J, with 13 bases in between. There are 11 residues in the CDR3. The CDR3 DNA is TGTGCCAGCAGCCTTGGAAGGGTGACTTTCTTT. Translated: CASSLGRVTFF.

As regards this clone: One junction end disagrees with the germline gene, perhaps due to a read error. The chain joins TRBV27 to TRBJ1-4; no reliable D call. The CDR3 length is 17 residues. Germline CDR1 MNHEY, CDR2 SMNVEV (reference sequence). In nucleotides, the CDR3 is TGTGCCAGCAGTCTATCGATACGGCCAGCAACTAATGAAAAACTGTTTTTT. Its translation: CASSLSIRPATNEKLFF.

The chain is built from TRBV12-5 and TRBJ2-5; the D gene could be TRBD1 or TRBD2 (6 bases each). The CDR3 is made up of 15 amino acids. Germline V gene sequence: CDR1 LGHNT, CDR2 FRNRAP. V was cut by 1 base and J by 5 bases, with 14 bases left in between. The CDR3 is CASGLDGGRGETQYF. CDR3 DNA: TGTGCTAGTGGTTTGGATGGGGGCCGGGGGGAGACCCAGTACTTC.

The chain employs TRBV15 and TRBJ2-7; D unclear. The V end lost 2 bases, the J end lost 5 bases, and 16 bases lay between the germline ends. The CDR3 contains 15 residues. Germline values: CDR1 LNHNV, CDR2 YYDKDF (reference sequence). The CDR3 loop reads CATSRQDSRENEQYF. CDR3 DNA: TGTGCCACCAGCAGACAAGACTCTAGGGAAAACGAGCAGTACTTC.

V is TRBV28 and J is TRBJ2-1; 8 bases map to TRBD2. The CDR3 contains 15 residues. Trimming took 6 bases from V and 7 from J; bases not matched to a gene: 11. The germline V gene has CDR1 MDHEN and CDR2 SYDVKM. The CDR3 sequence: CASRPTGTSGNEQFF. CDR3 nucleotide sequence: TGTGCCAGCAGACCAACCGGGACTAGTGGTAATGAGCAGTTCTTC.

The chain couples TRBV6-6 to TRBJ1-1; 7 bases agree with TRBD1. V dropped 4 bases and J dropped 1; count of bases not matched to a gene: 6. In germline, CDR1 is MNHNY, CDR2 SVGAGI (reference sequence). The CDR3 covers 15 residues. CDR3: CASSSDREGNTEAFF. CDR3 DNA: TGTGCCAGCAGTTCAGACAGGGAGGGGAACACTGAAGCTTTCTTT.